Listed below are T cell receptor beta chains from one sample, sequenced in a study of T cell changes during pregnancy in multiple sclerosis. The repertoire was sequenced with immunoSEQ multiplex PCR; TCRdb's copy has only in-frame clones and lacks some. This table has some 48,000 clones, 85% to 95% appearing once. Sequences were derived from CD8+ T cells from peripheral blood mononuclear cells, sampled in the first trimester of pregnancy. The receptors shown here come from a female donor with multiple sclerosis, enrolled in a pregnancy study. CDR3s include the opening cysteine and the closing phenylalanine or tryptophan. The D gene is left open where the match is weak. Rows may omit the clone size; those that give it use once, few, many or a size class.

cdr3_length clone_size j_call v_call d_call cdr3_nt cdr3_aa
13 NA TRBJ2-7 TRBV5-5 TRBD2 TGTGCCAGCAGCTTCGGGGGGACCTACGAGCAGTACTTC CASSFGGTYEQYF
15 NA TRBJ2-1 TRBV27 TRBD1 TGTGCCAGCAGTTCCCCACCTACAGGGGGGAATGAGCAGTTCTTC CASSSPPTGGNEQFF
14 NA TRBJ1-4 TRBV27 TRBD1 TGTGCCAGCAGACGGACAGGAGGTAATGAAAAACTGTTTTTT CASRRTGGNEKLFF
13 NA TRBJ2-7 TRBV5-1 NA TGCGCCAGCAGCTTGACTAGCTCCTACGAGCAGTACTTC CASSLTSSYEQYF
16 NA TRBJ1-5 TRBV19 NA TGTGCCAGTAGTGCTCGCTGGGCACTCGAAAATCAGCCCCAGCATTTT CASSARWALENQPQHF
15 NA TRBJ1-2 TRBV7-9 TRBD1 TGTGCCAGCAGCTTAGTGGGGACAGGAAACTATGGCTACACCTTC CASSLVGTGNYGYTF
14 NA TRBJ2-5 TRBV4-1 NA TGCGCCAGCACCGGGGAATCCTCGGGAGAGACCCAGTACTTC CASTGESSGETQYF
13 NA TRBJ1-1 TRBV2 NA TGTGCCAGCAGTGAGGGTTGGGGGGGAGGAGCTTTCTTT CASSEGWGGGAFF
15 NA TRBJ1-2 TRBV7-2 TRBD1 TGTGCCAGCAGCTGGCGAGGGACAGGGGACTATGGCTACACCTTC CASSWRGTGDYGYTF
14 NA TRBJ2-5 TRBV27 NA TGTGCCAGCAGTTTGACAGGTTATCAAGAGACCCAGTACTTC CASSLTGYQETQYF
15 NA TRBJ2-1 TRBV7-9 TRBD1 TGTGCCAGCAGCTTAGTAGGGACAGGGGAAAATGAGCAGTTCTTC CASSLVGTGENEQFF
14 NA TRBJ2-1 TRBV6-5 NA TGTGCCAGCAGTTACTTTTCCGGGAACAATGAGCAGTTCTTC CASSYFSGNNEQFF
14 NA TRBJ2-1 TRBV9 TRBD2 TGTGCCAGCACCTATGGGGGATGGGGGGGTGAGCAGTTCTTC CASTYGGWGGEQFF
13 NA TRBJ2-3 TRBV21-1 NA TGTGCCAGCGGGCGGGAGAGTAGCACGTCGCAGTATTTT CASGRESSTSQYF
15 NA TRBJ2-7 TRBV27 NA TGTGCCAGCAGTTTTTCTAAGCGGCTCTCCTACGAGCAGTACTTC CASSFSKRLSYEQYF
14 NA TRBJ2-7 TRBV29-1 TRBD1 TGCAGCGTCCTAGGGGGCGTCAAGCCCTACGAGCAGTACTTC CSVLGGVKPYEQYF
14 once TRBJ1-1 TRBV28 NA TGTGCCAGCACTCCGAACAGGGCGGGCACTGAAGCTTTCTTT CASTPNRAGTEAFF
15 NA TRBJ2-3 TRBV28 NA TGTGCCAGCAGGACTCTACAGGCTGGCACAGATACGCAGTATTTT CASRTLQAGTDTQYF
14 NA TRBJ2-7 TRBV28 TRBD1 TGTGCCAGCACCCTCCGGGACAGATCCTACGAGCAGTACTTC CASTLRDRSYEQYF
14 NA TRBJ2-7 TRBV28 TRBD1 TGTGCCAGCAGACCTTGGACAGGGTCCTACGAGCAGTACTTC CASRPWTGSYEQYF
15 NA TRBJ1-1 TRBV6-5 TRBD1 TGTGCCAGCAGTTCCTTCACAGGGGGGAACACTGAAGCTTTCTTT CASSSFTGGNTEAFF
13 NA TRBJ2-2 TRBV4-1 NA TGCGCCAGCAGCCCGGGTCTGGCCGGGGAGCTGTTTTTT CASSPGLAGELFF
15 NA TRBJ2-7 TRBV5-4 TRBD2 TGTGCCAGCAGCTTACCGGGACTAGCGGGGTACGAGCAGTACTTC CASSLPGLAGYEQYF
15 NA TRBJ1-2 TRBV5-1 TRBD1 TGCGCCAGCAGACGGAGGACAGGGGCTTCCTATGGCTACACCTTC CASRRRTGASYGYTF
14 NA TRBJ2-3 TRBV13 NA TGTGCCAGCAGTGAGATCTCTAGCACAGATACGCAGTATTTT CASSEISSTDTQYF
15 NA TRBJ2-1 TRBV7-2 TRBD2 TGTGCCAGCAGCTCGACTAGCGGGAGTGGATATGAGCAGTTCTTC CASSSTSGSGYEQFF